This T cell receptor beta chain was found in a study of blood T cells in healthy people across ages (dated by TCRdb to 2014 to 2015). Some background on the complete study: In model experiments, template switching captured roughly one uniquely barcoded TCR beta cDNA molecule for every two T cells. Donors were grouped into four age groups: young (average approximately 16 years), middle-aged (about 38), aged (around 60) and long-lived (roughly 80). To avoid experimental bias, donors of different ages were distributed randomly across sequencing lanes. Two additional independent replicas of 1 million unique cDNA reads from the same blood draw were analyzed for two donors (one aged 18 to 30 and one aged 80 or older). The study measured age-related changes in TCR beta repertoire diversity using deep sequencing normalized with unique cDNA molecular identifiers.

Libraries came from 5' RACE. TCRdb records Illumina HiSeq 2500 as the sequencer. A second PCR of roughly 7 to 12 cycles was run with a J-beta primer mix and a sample-barcoded 5' primer. A template-switch 5' adaptor carrying 12 random nucleotides introduced a unique molecular identifier onto each TCR beta cDNA molecule. Each sample yielded at least 2.5 million CDR3-containing paired-end reads. All of the RNA was converted into first-strand cDNA using the Mint cDNA synthesis kit, with a TRBC-specific oligonucleotide serving as the primer. After uracil-DNA glycosylase treatment, a first 18-cycle PCR used universal primers M1SS and BC2_uni_R on all cDNA. On the study's bioinformatics: For normalization, 1 million high-quality reads were randomly selected from each sample, with every read carrying a distinct molecular identifier. Reads with shared molecular identifiers were discarded instead of being binned into consensus sequences. MiTCR, run with a Q25 quality threshold and the strictest error-elimination algorithm, handled CDR3 identification, clonotype clustering and error correction. A nonparametric unseen species model using Euler transformation provided a lower-bound estimate of total TCR beta diversity. TCRdb trimmed public reads at Q25 via fastp, called clones via MiXCR and kept in-frame beta chains. All rows with the same CDR3 protein become a single entry with the most common DNA and genes. These V and J calls rely on TCRdb rather than the paper's analysis. For this sample the table gives under 2 million distinct CDR3 sequences, of which about 32% were detected only once. Jointly, the top ten make up approximately 11% of the sample.

On the study overall, not on this receptor specifically: Compared with the aged group, the long-lived group had more naive CD4+ T cells, fewer expanded clones and increased TCR diversity, suggesting age selection. Observed TCR beta diversity per million T cells fell roughly linearly with age, and a significant reduction was already apparent by age roughly 41. A strong correlation was found between observed TCR beta diversity and the percentage of naive T cells measured by flow cytometry. Total diversity estimates from one million sequenced T cells were considered lower bounds and underestimates. Bulk unsorted PBMC profiling prevented conclusive comparison of naive and antigen-experienced compartments. Donor CMV infection status was unknown, potentially confounding age-related changes in expanded clonotypes.

The V and J ends are trimmed by 7 bases and 4 bases, leaving 20 bases between them. From the germline V gene (reference sequence), CDR1 is DFQATT and CDR2 is SNEGSKA. From the cysteine up to the phenylalanine, the CDR3 has a length of 15 residues. Just the 45-base CDR3 DNA is kept, in frame starting at base 1. Only a few counts were recorded for this clonotype. The target of this receptor is not known. The record has no base qualities; no much larger clone is one base away. Systemically healthy Caucasian individuals from Russia, 35 to 50 in total and aged about 6 to 100 years, were included as donors. Each donor gave ten milliliters of peripheral blood, collected into EDTA-treated Vacutainer tubes. Ficoll-Paque density-gradient centrifugation was used to isolate PBMCs, with at least 7 million obtained per sample. Trizol reagent was used to extract total RNA from the PBMCs, yielding at least 6 micrograms per sample. Naive CD45RAhigh/CD27high T cell percentages were measured by flow cytometry on a PBMC aliquot from every donor.

This sequence uses TRBV20-1 and TRBJ2-1, with no D gene named confidently. Input material: blood. This receptor was identified in a woman aged 30 to 39 in good health. The CDR3 region: CSVHFDLSAYNEQFF. DNA sequence: TGCAGTGTTCACTTTGACCTCTCAGCGTACAATGAGCAGTTCTTC.